This TCR beta chain was retrieved from a study of blood T cell repertoires in COVID-19. Turning to the study itself: The samples span acute and convalescent COVID-19 from the United States, Italy and Spain. Sources were T cells, B-cell-depleted T cells, or PBMCs; the material itself was cDNA or gDNA.

With 5 bases clipped from V and 3 bases from J, the junction kept 9 bases outside the gene matches. Germline lookup yields CDR1 SEHNR and CDR2 FQNEAQ (reference sequence). The CDR3 length is 17 residues. The age range of participants was 18 to 89 years, with residence in about two dozen US areas. The recovered donors of Cohort 3 showed two negative PCRs, clearance, or symptom resolution. Assay: immunoSEQ multiplex PCR; the TCRdb copy retains only in-frame clones and omits some. Of hundreds of thousands of clones in the sample, about 89% were seen once. This clonotype originated in a woman aged 18-29 years who had recovered from COVID-19. J is TRBJ2-6 and V is TRBV7-9; TRBD1 agrees at 8 bases. Material for sequencing was PBMCs or T cells enriched from blood (not recorded which). In DNA form, the CDR3 reads TGTGCCAGCAGCCCACGGGCAGGGGGCATTGGGGCCAACGTCCTGACTTTC. This encodes CASSPRAGGIGANVLTF.